This T cell receptor (beta chain) is from a study of cytomegalovirus exposure and HLA in healthy donors. Comment on this clone: Its antigen is not known.

13 Jbeta primers and 60 Vbeta primers were used for the PCR. TCRdb keeps only in-frame clones here, not all; method: immunoSEQ multiplex PCR. The repertoire includes about 180,000 clones, 77% of them detected once, and roughly 3.5% sits in the top ten. Trimming took 6 bases from V and 7 from J, leaving 16 bases between them. This CDR3 comprises 13 residues. CDR1 and CDR2 (germline): LNHNV, YYDKDF (reference sequence). Everyone who donated was a healthy bone marrow donor. Study-wide results and caveats: Available immune exposure information was restricted to CMV serostatus only. When analyzed later, the rates of TCR association showed variation by HLA locus, with DRB1 the most and HLA-C the fewest.

This receptor was identified in a woman aged 55-69 years in good health and CMV-seropositive. The sample comprised PBMCs. V gene TRBV15 combines with J gene TRBJ2-7; possibly TRBD2 for D (6 bases). CDR3: CATRFQGREEQYF. The CDR3 DNA reads TGTGCCACCAGATTCCAGGGTCGGGAGGAGCAGTACTTC. Complete variable domain (other parts from reference TRBV15 and TRBJ2-7): DAMVIQNPRYQVTQFGKPVTLSCSQTLNHNVMYWYQQKSSQAPKLLFHYYDKDFNNEADTPDNFQSRRPNTSFCFLDIRSPGLGDTAMYLCATRFQGREEQYFGPGTRLTVT.